Described below is a single T cell receptor beta chain sequence and its context. The data originate from a study of response to subunit inactivated influenza vaccine. TCRdb itself ran the RT-PCR reads through MiXCR, one entry per CDR3 protein. The sample lists 590,000 or so distinct CDR3 sequences, roughly 15% occurring once. CDR1 is SGHVS and CDR2 is FQNEAQ in the germline V gene. The V segment lost 1 base and the J segment 7 bases; nucleotides outside the gene matches: 12. CDR3 length: 18 residues. The sample consisted of PBMCs from blood, taken roughly 2 weeks before vaccination. This clonotype was sampled from a man aged 50-59 years who received an inactivated influenza vaccine. The rearrangement joins TRBV7-8 to TRBJ2-3; 12 bases map to TRBD2. The CDR3 bases are TGTGCCAGCAGCTTAGGGGCTAGCGGGGGGGCCAACAGGCATACGCAGTATTTT. It is translated as CASSLGASGGANRHTQYF.